These 17 T cell receptor beta chains share one sample of origin, sequenced in a study of cytomegalovirus exposure and HLA in healthy donors. This PCR relied on a set of 60 Vbeta primers and 13 Jbeta primers. Repertoires were generated with immunoSEQ multiplex PCR, while TCRdb's copy carries only in-frame clones and drops some. The table has under 300,000 clones, around 66% seen once. The sample consisted of PBMCs. These receptors originate from a female donor in good health and CMV-seronegative.

This clone was picked up one time. The V call is TRBV7-8, the J call TRBJ1-2; 9 bases align to TRBD1. Germline-derived CDR1 and CDR2 are SGHVS and FQNEAQ. The CDR3 runs to 16 residues. Trimming at V came to 3 bases and at J to 0 bases, leaving 5 bases not matched to a gene. CDR3 residues: CASSFRGQGTNYGYTF. The CDR3 coding sequence is TGTGCCAGCAGCTTCCGGGGACAGGGAACTAACTATGGCTACACCTTC.

The chain links TRBV7-8 to TRBJ2-3; 9 nucleotides agree with TRBD2. The CDR3 loop spans 17 amino acids. The germline gives CDR1 SGHVS, CDR2 FQNEAQ. J was trimmed by 0 bases and V by 5 bases; bases with no gene match: 9. CDR3 bases: TGTGCCAGCAGCCCTAGGGGTAGCGGGAGAAGCACAGATACGCAGTATTTT. The encoded protein is CASSPRGSGRSTDTQYF.

Only one count was recorded for this clone. This sequence joins TRBV28 and TRBJ1-1; no clear D gene. This CDR3 is 16 amino acids long. Looked up from germline, CDR1 is MDHEN and CDR2 is SYDVKM. V was clipped by 5 bases and J by 1 base, with 17 bases between them. This CDR3 reads CASSPPELASNTEAFF. CDR3 coding DNA: TGTGCCAGCAGTCCCCCGGAGTTGGCCTCGAACACTGAAGCTTTCTTT. Drawing the rest from reference TRBV28 and TRBJ1-1, the complete variable domain is DVKVTQSSRYLVKRTGEKVFLECVQDMDHENMFWYRQDPGLGLRLIYFSYDVKMKEKGDIPEGYSVSREKKERFSLILESASTNQTSMYLCASSPPELASNTEAFFGQGTRLTVV.

Here the CDR3 DNA reads TGTGCCAGCAGGCGACAGGGGCGGGGAGATACGCAGTATTTT. Protein product: CASRRQGRGDTQYF. This chain uses TRBV2 with TRBJ2-3, with 8 nucleotides matching TRBD1. The V and J ends lost 6 bases and 5 bases, in that order; junction bases with no gene match: 7. The CDR3 is made up of 14 amino acids. Per germline, CDR1 SNHLY and CDR2 FYNNEI. Complete variable domain (other parts from reference TRBV2 and TRBJ2-3): EPEVTQTPSHQVTQMGQEVILRCVPISNHLYFYWYRQILGQKVEFLVSFYNNEISEKSEIFDDQFSVERPDGSNFTLKIRSTKLEDSAMYFCASRRQGRGDTQYFGPGTRLTVL.

The rearrangement uses TRBV28 and TRBJ2-3, with 8 bases matching TRBD1. Germline V gene sequence: CDR1 MDHEN, CDR2 SYDVKM. The junction had 7 bases not matched to a gene; V was cut back by 0 bases and J by 5 bases. This CDR3 region has 16 residues. CDR3: CASSLWRTGLGDTQYF. CDR3 nucleotide sequence: TGTGCCAGCAGTTTATGGAGGACAGGGTTGGGAGATACGCAGTATTTT.

The chain couples TRBV2 to TRBJ2-2; TRBD2 matches at 7 bases. V was clipped by 7 bases and J by 5 bases; unmatched bases: 7. CDR1 SNHLY and CDR2 FYNNEI come from the germline V gene. The CDR3 contains 14 residues. The DNA for the CDR3 is TGTGCCAGCAAGGGCGGGAGTATGACCGGGGAGCTGTTTTTT. Encoded protein: CASKGGSMTGELFF.

The sample holds one count of this clone. This sequence joins TRBV19 and TRBJ1-1; unclear D gene. Germline CDR1 is LNHDA and CDR2 is SQIVND (reference sequence). Trimming took off 6 bases at V and 0 bases at J, with 11 bases between the two ends. There are 14 residues in the CDR3. The CDR3 loop reads CASRSIPLNTEAFF. The CDR3 bases are TGTGCCAGTAGGAGCATACCACTGAACACTGAAGCTTTCTTT.

V and J are TRBV2 and TRBJ2-5; a weak D match, TRBD2 (6 bases). The assigned J gene may be wrong: the sequence end matches TRBJ2-7 better. CDR3 length: 15 amino acids. CDR1 and CDR2 from the germline V gene are SNHLY and FYNNEI. In nucleotides, the CDR3 is TGTGCCAGCAGTGGGGGAACTAGCAGGCCAAACGAGCAGTACTTC. It specifies CASSGGTSRPNEQYF.

The gene calls are TRBV25-1 and TRBJ1-2; D gene unclear. Germline loops: CDR1 MGHDK, CDR2 SYGVNS. Trimming left V 4 bases short and J 6 bases short, with 18 bases between. This CDR3 has 15 amino acids. The CDR3 nucleotides read TGTGCCAGCAGTGGACGAGGCAGCAAAGAGGATGGCTACACCTTC. Its translation: CASSGRGSKEDGYTF.

The chain employs TRBV4-1 and TRBJ2-3; D may be TRBD2 (5 bases). The CDR3 length is 15 residues. Trimming cost V 0 bases and J 4 bases, with 11 bases left between them. The germline gives CDR1 MGHRA, CDR2 YSYEKL. The CDR3 is CASSQEGAVPDTQYF. In nucleotides, the CDR3 is TGCGCCAGCAGCCAAGAAGGAGCGGTTCCAGATACGCAGTATTTT.

V usage is TRBV5-1 and J usage is TRBJ1-3, with TRBD1 matching over 7 bases. V trimming: 7 bases; J trimming: 2 bases; junction bases outside the gene matches: 3. The CDR3 is 13 residues long. CDR1 is SGHRS and CDR2 is YFSETQ in the germline V gene. The CDR3 coding sequence is TGCGCCAGCTCGGGACAGCCTGGAAACACCATATATTTT. It specifies CASSGQPGNTIYF.

This clone was seen once. V is TRBV5-1 and J is TRBJ2-7; D is perhaps TRBD2 (5 bases). CDR3 length equals 13 residues. V was trimmed by 4 bases and J by 4 bases, leaving 12 bases between them. CDR1 and CDR2 from the germline V gene are SGHRS and YFSETQ. The CDR3 DNA reads as TGCGCCAGCAGCCCGGAGGCCTTTTACGAGCAGTACTTC. It codes for CASSPEAFYEQYF.

The chain joins TRBV5-1 to TRBJ2-1; the match to TRBD2 covers 14 bases. The V and J ends lost 5 bases and 12 bases, in that order; junction bases with no gene match: 10. This CDR3 has 15 amino acids. CDR1 and CDR2 from the germline V gene are SGHRS and YFSETQ. For the CDR3, the DNA is TGCGCCAGCAGGGAACCGGGACTAGCGGGAGTAGGGCAGTTCTTC. This gives the protein CASREPGLAGVGQFF.

There are a few counts of this clone. Germline and junction disagree at one end, which may indicate a read error. The CDR3 DNA follows: TGTTCCAGCAGCTTAGCGGACATAAGAGCTTTCTTT. This sequence encodes CSSSLADIRAFF. This chain joins TRBV7-9 and TRBJ1-1; perhaps TRBD1 as D (5 bases). The CDR3 is 12 amino acids. Germline CDR1 and CDR2: SEHNR and FQNEAQ (reference sequence).

V gene TRBV7-9 combines with J gene TRBJ1-2; 7 nucleotides agree with TRBD1. Trimming took 8 bases from V and 2 from J; bases not matched to a gene: 8. The CDR3 has 14 amino acids. The V gene's germline CDR1 is SEHNR and CDR2 FQNEAQ (reference sequence). The CDR3 loop is CASRGQKENYGYTF. CDR3 in DNA: TGTGCCAGCCGGGGACAGAAAGAAAACTATGGCTACACCTTC. Together with reference TRBV7-9 and TRBJ1-2, the CDR3 gives the full variable domain: DTGVSQNPRHKITKRGQNVTFRCDPISEHNRLYWYRQTLGQGPEFLTYFQNEAQLEKSRLLSDRFSAERPKGSFSTLEIQRTEQGDSAMYLCASRGQKENYGYTFGSGTRLTVV.

This clone was counted between two and nine times. The rearrangement links TRBV21-1 to TRBJ2-3; the table's D gene call, TRBD2, was not cross checked with the DNA. TRBV21-1 is annotated as a pseudogene. This CDR3 has 14 amino acids. CDR3 loop: CASRGSRSTDTQYF. CDR3 nucleotides: TGTGCCAGCAGGGGTAGCCGGAGCACAGATACGCAGTATTTT.

About this clone: One end of the junction is discordant with germline, which a read error may explain. The V and J genes are TRBV7-9 and TRBJ1-1; D not certain. Germline V gene sequence: CDR1 SEHNR, CDR2 FQNEAQ (reference sequence). The CDR3 loop spans 14 amino acids. Here the CDR3 reads CSSTGNEGRSEAFF. DNA for the CDR3: TGTTCCAGCACGGGTAATGAGGGTAGGTCTGAAGCTTTCTTT.